The T cell receptor (beta chain) described here comes from a study of CD8+ T cells in alopecia areata. Overall study context: Treated patients received oral tofacitinib, 5 to 10 mg twice daily. Tofacitinib exposure lasted 6 to 18 months, followed by 6 months off drug.

Reverse transcribed after extraction, RNA yielded cDNA as the sequencing template. The repertoire was sequenced with immunoSEQ multiplex PCR; TCRdb's copy has only in-frame clones and lacks some. The sample records around 190,000 clones, around three fifths being singletons. Documented treatment: oral pan-JAK inhibitor, 5-10 mg twice daily. Turning to this clone: Its matching antigen is unknown.

Study-wide results and caveats: Expanded CD8+ clones among the top 100, as well as scalp clonality, were significantly decreased by tofacitinib.

The receptor was derived from a human donor with alopecia areata. The sample was CD4+ T cells sorted from blood, taken at week 24, from a patient treated with tofacitinib.

The CDR3 nucleotides read TGCGCCAGCAGCTTAATGGGGTTGGAGGGTCAGCCCCAGCATTTT. It encodes CASSLMGLEGQPQHF. J is TRBJ1-5 and V is TRBV5-1; D gene uncertain. The germline gives CDR1 SGHRS, CDR2 YFSETQ. Deletions cut 2 bases from V and 6 bases from J, with 15 bases between. The CDR3 sequence is 15 residues long.